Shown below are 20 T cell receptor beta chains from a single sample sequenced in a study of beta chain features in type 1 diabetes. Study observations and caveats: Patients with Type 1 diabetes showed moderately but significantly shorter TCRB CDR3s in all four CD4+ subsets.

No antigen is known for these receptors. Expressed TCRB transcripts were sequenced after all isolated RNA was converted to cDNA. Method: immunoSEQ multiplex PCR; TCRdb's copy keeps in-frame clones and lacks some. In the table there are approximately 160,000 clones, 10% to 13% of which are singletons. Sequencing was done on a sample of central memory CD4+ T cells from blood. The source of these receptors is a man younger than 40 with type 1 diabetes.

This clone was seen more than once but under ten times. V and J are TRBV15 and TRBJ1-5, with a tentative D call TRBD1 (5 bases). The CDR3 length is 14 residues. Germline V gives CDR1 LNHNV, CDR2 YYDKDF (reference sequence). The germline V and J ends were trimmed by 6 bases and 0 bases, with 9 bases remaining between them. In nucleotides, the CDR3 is TGTGCCACCAGACTGGGGGGTAGCAATCAGCCCCAGCATTTT. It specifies CATRLGGSNQPQHF.

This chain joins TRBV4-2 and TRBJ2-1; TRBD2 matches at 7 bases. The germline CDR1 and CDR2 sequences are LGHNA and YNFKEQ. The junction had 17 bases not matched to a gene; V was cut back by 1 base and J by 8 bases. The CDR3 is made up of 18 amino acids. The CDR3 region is CASSQGTSRGLYSDEQFF. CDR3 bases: TGTGCCAGCAGCCAAGGTACGTCTAGGGGACTATATTCGGATGAGCAGTTCTTC.

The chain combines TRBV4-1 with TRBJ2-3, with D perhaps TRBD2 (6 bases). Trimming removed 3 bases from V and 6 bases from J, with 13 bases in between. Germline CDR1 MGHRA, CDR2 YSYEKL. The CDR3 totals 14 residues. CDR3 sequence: CASSHPRDGDTQYF. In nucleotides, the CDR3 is TGCGCCAGCAGCCACCCGCGGGATGGGGATACGCAGTATTTT.

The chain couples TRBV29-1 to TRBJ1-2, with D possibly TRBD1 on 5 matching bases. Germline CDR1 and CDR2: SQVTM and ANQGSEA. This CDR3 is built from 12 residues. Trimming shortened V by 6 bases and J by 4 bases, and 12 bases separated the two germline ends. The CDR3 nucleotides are TGCAGCGTACAGGATCCTTCCTATGGCTACACCTTC. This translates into CSVQDPSYGYTF.

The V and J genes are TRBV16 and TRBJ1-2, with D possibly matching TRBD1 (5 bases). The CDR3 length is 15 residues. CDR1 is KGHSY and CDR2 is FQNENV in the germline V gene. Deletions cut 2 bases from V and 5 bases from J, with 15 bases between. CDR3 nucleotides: TGTGCCAGCAGCCAAAAGAGGCCACAGGATTATGGCTACACCTTC. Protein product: CASSQKRPQDYGYTF.

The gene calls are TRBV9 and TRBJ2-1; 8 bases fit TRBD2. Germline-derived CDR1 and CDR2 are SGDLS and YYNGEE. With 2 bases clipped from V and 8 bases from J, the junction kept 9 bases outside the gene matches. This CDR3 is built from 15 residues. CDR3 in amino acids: CASSVLPRGGHEQFF. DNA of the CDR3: TGTGCCAGCAGCGTCCTACCTCGGGGGGGGCATGAGCAGTTCTTC.

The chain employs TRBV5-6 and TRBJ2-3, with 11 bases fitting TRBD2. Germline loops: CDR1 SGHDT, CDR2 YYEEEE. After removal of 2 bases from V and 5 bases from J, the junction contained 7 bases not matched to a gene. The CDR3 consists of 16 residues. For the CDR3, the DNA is TGTGCCAGCAGCTTAAAACTAGCGGGAGCTGGAGATACGCAGTATTTT. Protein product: CASSLKLAGAGDTQYF. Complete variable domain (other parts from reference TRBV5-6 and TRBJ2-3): DAGVTQSPTHLIKTRGQQVTLRCSPKSGHDTVSWYQQALGQGPQFIFQYYEEEERQRGNFPDRFSGHQFPNYSSELNVNALLLGDSALYLCASSLKLAGAGDTQYFGPGTRLTVL.

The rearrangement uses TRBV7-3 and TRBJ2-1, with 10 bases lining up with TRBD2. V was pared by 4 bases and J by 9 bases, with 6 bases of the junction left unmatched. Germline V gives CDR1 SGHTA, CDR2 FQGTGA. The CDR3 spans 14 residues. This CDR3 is CASSYWTSGAEQFF. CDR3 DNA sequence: TGTGCCAGCAGCTACTGGACTAGCGGAGCTGAGCAGTTCTTC.

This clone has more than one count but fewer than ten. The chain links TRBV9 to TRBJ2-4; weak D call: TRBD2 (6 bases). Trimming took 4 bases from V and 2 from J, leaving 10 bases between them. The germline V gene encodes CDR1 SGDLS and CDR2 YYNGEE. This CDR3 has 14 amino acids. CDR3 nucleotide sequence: TGTGCCAGCAGCCTCGGGGGTACCAAAAACATTCAGTACTTC. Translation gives CASSLGGTKNIQYF.

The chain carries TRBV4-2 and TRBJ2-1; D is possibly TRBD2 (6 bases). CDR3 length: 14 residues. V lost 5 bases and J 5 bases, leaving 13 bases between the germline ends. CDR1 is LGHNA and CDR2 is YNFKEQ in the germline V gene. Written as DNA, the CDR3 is TGTGCCAGCAGCTTAGCGGCGGGGAACAATGAGCAGTTCTTC. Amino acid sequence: CASSLAAGNNEQFF.

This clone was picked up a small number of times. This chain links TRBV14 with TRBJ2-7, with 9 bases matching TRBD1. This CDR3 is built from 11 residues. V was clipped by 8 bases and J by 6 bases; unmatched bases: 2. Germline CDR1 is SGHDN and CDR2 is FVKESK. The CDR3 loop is CASGQGFEQYF. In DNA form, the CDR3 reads TGTGCCAGCGGACAGGGGTTCGAGCAGTACTTC. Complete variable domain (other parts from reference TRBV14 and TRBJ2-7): EAGVTQFPSHSVIEKGQTVTLRCDPISGHDNLYWYRRVMGKEIKFLLHFVKESKQDESGMPNNRFLAERTGGTYSTLKVQPAELEDSGVYFCASGQGFEQYFGPGTRLTVT.

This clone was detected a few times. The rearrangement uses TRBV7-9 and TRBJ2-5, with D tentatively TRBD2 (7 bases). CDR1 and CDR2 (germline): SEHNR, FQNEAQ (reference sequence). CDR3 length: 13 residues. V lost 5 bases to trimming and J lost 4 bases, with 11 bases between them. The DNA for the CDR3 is TGTGCCAGCAGCATGGGAGGGGGAGAGACCCAGTACTTC. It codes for CASSMGGGETQYF.

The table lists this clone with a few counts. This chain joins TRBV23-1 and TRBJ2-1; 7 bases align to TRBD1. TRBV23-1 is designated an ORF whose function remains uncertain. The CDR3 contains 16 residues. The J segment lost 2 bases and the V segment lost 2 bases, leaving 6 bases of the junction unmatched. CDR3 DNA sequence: TGCGCCAGCAGTCAACGAAAGACAGGGACCTACAATGAGCAGTTCTTC. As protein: CASSQRKTGTYNEQFF.

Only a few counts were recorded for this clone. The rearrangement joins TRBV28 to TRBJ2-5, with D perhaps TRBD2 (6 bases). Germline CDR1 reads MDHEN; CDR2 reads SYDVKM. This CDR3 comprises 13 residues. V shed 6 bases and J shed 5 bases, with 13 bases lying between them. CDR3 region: CASRYGSWETQYF. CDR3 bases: TGTGCCAGCAGGTACGGGAGCTGGGAGACCCAGTACTTC.

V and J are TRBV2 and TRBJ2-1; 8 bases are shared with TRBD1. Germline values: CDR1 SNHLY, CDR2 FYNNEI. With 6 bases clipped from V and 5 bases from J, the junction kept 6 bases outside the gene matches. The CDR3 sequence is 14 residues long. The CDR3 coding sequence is TGTGCCAGCAGGCTCCGGGACAGGAACAATGAGCAGTTCTTC. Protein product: CASRLRDRNNEQFF.

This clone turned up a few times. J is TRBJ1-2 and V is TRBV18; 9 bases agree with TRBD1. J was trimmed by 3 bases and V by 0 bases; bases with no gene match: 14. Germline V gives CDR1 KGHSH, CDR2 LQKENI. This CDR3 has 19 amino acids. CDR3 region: CASSPPGAQPGQGYYGYTF. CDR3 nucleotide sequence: TGTGCCAGCTCACCACCGGGGGCTCAACCGGGACAGGGCTACTATGGCTACACCTTC. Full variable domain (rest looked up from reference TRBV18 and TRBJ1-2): NAGVMQNPRHLVRRRGQEARLRCSPMKGHSHVYWYRQLPEEGLKFMVYLQKENIIDESGMPKERFSAEFPKEGPSILRIQQVVRGDSAAYFCASSPPGAQPGQGYYGYTFGSGTRLTVV.

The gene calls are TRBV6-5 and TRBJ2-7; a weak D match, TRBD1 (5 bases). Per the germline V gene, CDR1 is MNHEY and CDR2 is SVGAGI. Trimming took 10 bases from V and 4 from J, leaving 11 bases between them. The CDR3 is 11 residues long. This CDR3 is CATKRGYEQYF. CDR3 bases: TGTGCCACTAAAAGGGGATACGAGCAGTACTTC.

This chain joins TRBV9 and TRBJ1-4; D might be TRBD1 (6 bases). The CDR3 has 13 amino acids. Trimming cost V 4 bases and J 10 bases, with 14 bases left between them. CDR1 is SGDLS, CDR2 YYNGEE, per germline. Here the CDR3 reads CASSLKGGGKLFF. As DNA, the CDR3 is TGTGCCAGCAGCCTAAAGGGGGGGGGAAAACTGTTTTTT. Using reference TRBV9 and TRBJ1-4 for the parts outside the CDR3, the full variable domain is DSGVTQTPKHLITATGQRVTLRCSPRSGDLSVYWYQQSLDQGLQFLIQYYNGEERAKGNILERFSAQQFPDLHSELNLSSLELGDSALYFCASSLKGGGKLFFGSGTQLSVL.

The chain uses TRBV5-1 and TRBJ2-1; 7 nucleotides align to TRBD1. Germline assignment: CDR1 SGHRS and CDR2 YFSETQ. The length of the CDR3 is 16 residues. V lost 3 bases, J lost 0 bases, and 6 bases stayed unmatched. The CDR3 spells CASSSSGQSSYNEQFF. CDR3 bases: TGCGCCAGCAGCTCCTCGGGACAGAGCTCCTACAATGAGCAGTTCTTC.

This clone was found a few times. This CDR3 reads CASSPRTVSSGNTIYF. CDR3 bases: TGTGCCAGCAGCCCGCGGACAGTGAGCTCTGGAAACACCATATATTTT. V gene TRBV13 combines with J gene TRBJ1-3; possible D gene TRBD1, 6 bases. Germline V gene lookup returns CDR1 PRHDT and CDR2 FYEKMQ (reference sequence). The CDR3 totals 16 residues. Trimming pared 5 bases from V and 0 bases from J, leaving 14 bases between.